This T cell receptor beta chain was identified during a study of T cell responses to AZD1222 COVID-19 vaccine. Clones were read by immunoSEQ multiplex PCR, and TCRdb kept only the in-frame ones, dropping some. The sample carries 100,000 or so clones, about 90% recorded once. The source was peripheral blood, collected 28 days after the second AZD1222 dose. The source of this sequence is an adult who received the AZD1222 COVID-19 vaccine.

CDR3 sequence reads: CASSDRFEAFF. The CDR3 region has the DNA TGTGCCAGCAGTGACAGGTTTGAAGCTTTCTTT. The chain combines TRBV27 with TRBJ1-1; D possibly corresponds to TRBD1 (6 bases). The CDR3 loop spans 11 amino acids. CDR1 and CDR2 from the germline V gene are MNHEY and SMNVEV (reference sequence). Trimming left V 5 bases short and J 7 bases short, with 8 bases between.